Listed here are 12 T cell receptor beta chains from one sample, sequenced in a study of graft-versus-host responses after intestinal transplantation. Assay used: immunoSEQ multiplex PCR; TCRdb lists only in-frame clones, some missing. The table records approximately 3,200 clones, roughly 91% of them present only once. The starting material was bone marrow, obtained less than 400 days after transplant. Receptors were obtained from a human patient who received an intestinal transplant, so some T cells may come from the graft donor.

The chain employs TRBV2 and TRBJ2-3, with D hard to call. The CDR3 loop spans 13 amino acids. Per the germline V gene, CDR1 is SNHLY and CDR2 is FYNNEI. Between the trimmed V and J ends, which lost 3 bases and 6 bases, there was a span of 10 bases. CDR3 in DNA: TGTGCCAGCAGTGAGAATCCGACCGATACGCAGTATTTT. Protein product: CASSENPTDTQYF.

V usage is TRBV4-1 and J usage is TRBJ1-2, with D perhaps matching TRBD1 (5 bases). The germline gives CDR1 MGHRA, CDR2 YSYEKL. The V end was cut by 0 bases, the J end by 3 bases, with 8 bases between. This CDR3 comprises 14 residues. CDR3 amino acids: CASSQDRGDYGYTF. The CDR3 DNA sequence: TGCGCCAGCAGCCAAGACCGAGGGGACTATGGCTACACCTTC.

The chain combines TRBV5-6 with TRBJ1-5; D gene unclear. This CDR3 spans 15 amino acids. Germline CDR1 is SGHDT and CDR2 is YYEEEE. V lost 1 base, J lost 3 bases, and 11 bases lay in between. The CDR3 reads CASSLWQRYNQPQHF. As DNA, the CDR3 is TGTGCCAGCAGCTTGTGGCAGCGGTACAATCAGCCCCAGCATTTT.

This chain joins TRBV6-5 and TRBJ1-4; weak D call: TRBD1 (5 bases). The CDR3 spans 14 residues. CDR1 is MNHEY and CDR2 is SVGAGI in the germline V gene. The V end lost 6 bases, the J end lost 7 bases, and 15 bases lay between the germline ends. CDR3 region: CASRYQGVGEKLFF. The CDR3 coding sequence is TGTGCCAGCAGGTATCAGGGAGTAGGTGAAAAACTGTTTTTT.

This chain links TRBV19 with TRBJ1-5; D gene unclear. Trimming pared 3 bases from V and 4 bases from J, leaving 13 bases between. CDR1 and CDR2 from the germline V gene are LNHDA and SQIVND (reference sequence). The CDR3 is 15 residues long. CDR3 nucleotide sequence: TGTGCCAGTAGTATCAACGGGCAGCCGAATCAGCCCCAGCATTTT. Its translation: CASSINGQPNQPQHF.

The CDR3 spells CASSPGTGIQPQHF. The CDR3 bases are TGCGCCAGCAGCCCCGGGACAGGGATTCAGCCCCAGCATTTT. This rearrangement joins TRBV4-1 to TRBJ1-5; 9 positions agree with TRBD1. Germline-derived CDR1 and CDR2 are MGHRA and YSYEKL. There are 14 residues in the CDR3. V lost 4 bases to trimming and J lost 6 bases; unmatched junction nucleotides: 4.

The gene calls are TRBV18 and TRBJ2-7, with TRBD1 identical over 10 bases. This CDR3 spans 14 amino acids. V shed 5 bases and J 2 bases; nucleotides not matched to a gene: 3. CDR1 and CDR2 from the germline V gene are KGHSH and LQKENI. The CDR3 region has the DNA TGTGCCAGCTCAGGCGGGACAGGGGCCTACGAGCAGTACTTC. As protein: CASSGGTGAYEQYF.

Remarks on this clone: At one boundary the junction diverges from the germline segment, which might be a read error. V and J are TRBV5-1 and TRBJ2-3, with 11 bases that match TRBD1. The germline V gene encodes CDR1 SGHRS and CDR2 YFSETQ. This CDR3 contains 20 residues. This chain's CDR3 is CASSRTGQGGAGPGTNTQYF. The CDR3 DNA reads as TGCGCCAGCAGCCGAACGGGACAGGGGGGGGCGGGGCCAGGCACAAATACGCAGTATTTT. Full variable domain (missing parts from reference TRBV5-1 and TRBJ2-3): KAGVTQTPRYLIKTRGQQVTLSCSPISGHRSVSWYQQTPGQGLQFLFEYFSETQRNKGNFPGRFSGRQFSNSRSEMNVSTLELGDSALYLCASSRTGQGGAGPGTNTQYFGPGTRLTVL.

V and J are TRBV10-3 and TRBJ2-2; TRBD1 aligns across 9 bases. Germline CDR1 is ENHRY and CDR2 is SYGVKD. Trimming took 2 bases from V and 5 from J; bases not matched to a gene: 3. The CDR3 runs to 15 residues. The CDR3 is CAISEPGQGTGELFF. The CDR3 region has the DNA TGTGCCATCAGTGAGCCGGGACAGGGTACCGGGGAGCTGTTTTTT.

The V call is TRBV7-9, the J call TRBJ2-7; 7 bases are a match to TRBD2. Germline CDR1 reads SEHNR; CDR2 reads FQNEAQ (reference sequence). The CDR3 consists of 14 residues. V lost 4 bases to trimming and J lost 3 bases; unmatched junction nucleotides: 6. The CDR3 here is CASSSGDYNYEQYF. The CDR3 bases are TGTGCCAGCAGCTCGGGGGACTATAACTACGAGCAGTACTTC.

The rearrangement links TRBV28 to TRBJ1-1; D is uncertain. V was shortened by 2 bases and J by 10 bases, with 11 bases between the two germline ends. The CDR3 totals 12 residues. Germline loops: CDR1 MDHEN, CDR2 SYDVKM. The CDR3 DNA reads as TGTGCCAGCAGTTTAGACTGGACGGGAGCTTTCTTT. It specifies CASSLDWTGAFF.

This clone was seen just once. The gene calls are TRBV21-1 and TRBJ2-6; the table's D call, TRBD2, has no DNA check behind it. TRBV21-1 is classified as a pseudogene. This CDR3 spans 19 amino acids. This CDR3 is CASSKARAGAGSGANVLTF. The CDR3 nucleotides are TGTGCCAGCAGCAAAGCGAGAGCGGGAGCCGGCTCTGGGGCCAACGTCCTGACTTTC.